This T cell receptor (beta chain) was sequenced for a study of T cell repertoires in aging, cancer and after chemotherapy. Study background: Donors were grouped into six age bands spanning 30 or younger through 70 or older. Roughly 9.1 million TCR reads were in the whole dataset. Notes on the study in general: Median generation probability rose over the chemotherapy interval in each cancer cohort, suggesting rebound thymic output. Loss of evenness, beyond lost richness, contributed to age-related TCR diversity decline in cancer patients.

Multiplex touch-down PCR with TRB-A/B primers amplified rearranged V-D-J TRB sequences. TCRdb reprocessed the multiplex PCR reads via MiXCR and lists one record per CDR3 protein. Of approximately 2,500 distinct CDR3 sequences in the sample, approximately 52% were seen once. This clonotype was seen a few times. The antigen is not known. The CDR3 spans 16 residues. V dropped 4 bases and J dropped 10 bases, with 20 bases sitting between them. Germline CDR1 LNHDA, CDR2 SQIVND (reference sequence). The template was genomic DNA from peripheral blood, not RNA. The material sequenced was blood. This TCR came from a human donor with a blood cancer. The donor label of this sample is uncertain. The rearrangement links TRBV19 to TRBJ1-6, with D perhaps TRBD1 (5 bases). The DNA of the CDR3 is TGTGCCAGTAGTACCCGTCTTCGACAGAGACACTCACCCCTCCACTTT. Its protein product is CASSTRLRQRHSPLHF.